Below are 32 T cell receptor beta chains sequenced from a single sample in a study of T cell changes during pregnancy in multiple sclerosis. Clones were read by immunoSEQ multiplex PCR, and TCRdb kept only the in-frame ones, dropping some. The sample has about 75,000 clones, under 95% seen once. The sequencing here drew on CD4+ T cells from peripheral blood mononuclear cells, taken before pregnancy. These receptors were collected from a female donor with multiple sclerosis, enrolled in a pregnancy study.

The chain combines TRBV28 with TRBJ2-2; D may be TRBD2 (6 bases). CDR1 and CDR2 (germline): MDHEN, SYDVKM. Trimming took off 7 bases at V and 6 bases at J, with 9 bases between the two ends. This CDR3 comprises 12 residues. The CDR3 loop reads CASTAGPGELFF. The CDR3 DNA is TGTGCCAGCACCGCGGGGCCCGGGGAGCTGTTTTTT.

V and J are TRBV18 and TRBJ1-1; D is undetermined. The V and J ends lost 3 bases and 4 bases respectively, with 27 bases between them. CDR3 length equals 19 residues. The V gene's germline CDR1 is KGHSH and CDR2 LQKENI. CDR3 amino acids: CASSPAPGSTMGLSTEAFF. The CDR3 nucleotides read TGTGCCAGCTCACCGGCCCCGGGGTCTACCATGGGGTTGAGCACTGAAGCTTTCTTT.

The CDR3 loop reads CASSFSPQRTDTQYF. CDR3 bases: TGTGCCAGCAGCTTCTCCCCCCAGCGAACAGATACGCAGTATTTT. The chain recombines TRBV7-2 with TRBJ2-3; D not resolved. Germline lookup yields CDR1 SGHTA and CDR2 FQGNSA. The CDR3 extends over 15 amino acids. The V end was cut by 3 bases, the J end by 3 bases, with 13 bases between.

This rearrangement joins TRBV15 to TRBJ2-2; D is undetermined. The germline V and J ends were trimmed by 0 bases and 3 bases, with 17 bases remaining between them. The CDR3 consists of 18 residues. Germline V lookup: CDR1 LNHNV, CDR2 YYDKDF (reference sequence). The CDR3 sequence: CATSRDLRSGSDTGELFF. The CDR3 bases are TGTGCCACCAGCAGAGATCTTAGGTCCGGGTCGGACACCGGGGAGCTGTTTTTT.

The gene calls are TRBV6-1 and TRBJ1-4; D not certain. This CDR3 comprises 13 residues. Germline values: CDR1 MNHNS, CDR2 SASEGT. Trimming took 3 bases from V and 8 from J, leaving 10 bases between them. This CDR3 reads CASSDQAPEKLFF. The CDR3 coding sequence is TGTGCCAGCAGTGATCAGGCGCCGGAAAAACTGTTTTTT.

DNA of the CDR3: TGTGCCAGTAGTAAAGCACCGGGACAGTACCAAGATACGCAGTATTTT. It codes for CASSKAPGQYQDTQYF. This sequence joins TRBV19 and TRBJ2-3; 7 bases match TRBD1. This CDR3 region has 16 residues. The V gene's germline CDR1 is LNHDA and CDR2 SQIVND (reference sequence). V lost 4 bases to trimming and J lost 5 bases; unmatched junction nucleotides: 12.

The J gene is TRBJ1-1, the V gene TRBV6-1; D is unresolved. This CDR3 comprises 12 residues. From germline, CDR1 is MNHNS and CDR2 SASEGT. Between the trimmed V and J ends, which lost 6 bases and 0 bases, there was a span of 5 bases. CDR3 sequence: CASRNLNTEAFF. The DNA of the CDR3 is TGTGCCAGCAGGAACTTGAACACTGAAGCTTTCTTT.

This clone was counted a few times. The rearrangement joins TRBV4-2 to TRBJ1-5, with unresolved D. The CDR3 is 12 residues long. Trimming took 3 bases from V and 7 from J, leaving 7 bases between them. Germline V lookup: CDR1 LGHNA, CDR2 YNFKEQ. In nucleotides, the CDR3 is TGTGCCAGCAGCCACTCCGGGCAGCCCCAGCATTTT. Translation gives CASSHSGQPQHF.

This clone has just one count. The rearrangement links TRBV19 to TRBJ1-5; 9 positions agree with TRBD1. V shed 6 bases and J 1 base; nucleotides not matched to a gene: 1. Germline CDR1 and CDR2: LNHDA and SQIVND (reference sequence). There are 14 residues in the CDR3. The CDR3 bases are TGTGCCAGTAGGGACAGGGGCAGCAATCAGCCCCAGCATTTT. This gives the protein CASRDRGSNQPQHF.

V is TRBV29-1 and J is TRBJ2-3, with D possibly matching TRBD1 (6 bases). The CDR3 loop spans 16 amino acids. Germline V gene data show CDR1 as SQVTM and CDR2 as ANQGSEA. V lost 6 bases, J lost 7 bases, and 26 bases lay in between. The CDR3 sequence is CSVGLWTEDNQYTQYF. The CDR3, as DNA: TGCAGCGTGGGGCTATGGACAGAAGACAATCAATATACGCAGTATTTT.

The chain is built from TRBV28 and TRBJ2-6; D is ambiguous. Looked up from germline, CDR1 is MDHEN and CDR2 is SYDVKM. CDR3 length: 15 amino acids. Trimming left V 4 bases short and J 1 base short, with 8 bases between. The CDR3 nucleotides are TGTGCCAGCAGTTCACTCGGTTCTGGGGCCAACGTCCTGACTTTC. This encodes CASSSLGSGANVLTF.

The chain employs TRBV2 and TRBJ1-5; D not certain. There are 13 residues in the CDR3. CDR1 and CDR2 (germline): SNHLY, FYNNEI. Trimming took off 6 bases at V and 7 bases at J, with 13 bases between the two ends. This chain's CDR3 is CASRSRERQPQHF. In DNA form, the CDR3 reads TGTGCCAGCAGATCTAGGGAGCGGCAGCCCCAGCATTTT. The full variable domain, with the rest looked up from reference TRBV2 and TRBJ1-5, is EPEVTQTPSHQVTQMGQEVILRCVPISNHLYFYWYRQILGQKVEFLVSFYNNEISEKSEIFDDQFSVERPDGSNFTLKIRSTKLEDSAMYFCASRSRERQPQHFGDGTRLSIL.

J is TRBJ1-5 and V is TRBV19; unclear D gene. The length of the CDR3 is 16 residues. Trimming removed 6 bases from V and 2 bases from J, with 17 bases in between. The germline V gene encodes CDR1 LNHDA and CDR2 SQIVND (reference sequence). Here the CDR3 reads CASSPSRGVGNQPQHF. As DNA, the CDR3 is TGTGCCAGTAGCCCCTCTCGGGGAGTCGGCAATCAGCCCCAGCATTTT.

The chain combines TRBV25-1 with TRBJ1-4; 7 nucleotides agree with TRBD1. The CDR3 sequence is 16 residues long. The V and J ends lost 4 bases and 0 bases, in that order; junction bases with no gene match: 5. CDR1 is MGHDK and CDR2 is SYGVNS in the germline V gene. The CDR3 DNA follows: TGTGCCAGCAGTGCCCCGACAGGGTCAACTAATGAAAAACTGTTTTTT. It is translated as CASSAPTGSTNEKLFF.

The gene calls are TRBV6-1 and TRBJ1-6, with 8 bases lining up with TRBD1. V shed 6 bases, J shed 6 bases, and the junction held 7 bases outside the gene matches. This CDR3 comprises 15 residues. Germline CDR1 MNHNS, CDR2 SASEGT. CDR3 in amino acids: CASRDREAFNSPLHF. CDR3 bases: TGTGCCAGCAGGGACAGGGAAGCGTTTAATTCACCCCTCCACTTT.

The chain is built from TRBV6-5 and TRBJ2-5; 7 positions match TRBD2. Per germline, CDR1 MNHEY and CDR2 SVGAGI. CDR3 length: 13 residues. After removal of 6 bases from V and 4 bases from J, the junction contained 5 bases not matched to a gene. This chain's CDR3 is CASRPGGGETQYF. As DNA, the CDR3 is TGTGCCAGCAGACCTGGGGGGGGAGAGACCCAGTACTTC.

This chain connects TRBV11-2 to TRBJ1-2; D perhaps matches TRBD1 (6 bases). The germline V and J ends were trimmed by 11 bases and 4 bases, with 17 bases remaining between them. Germline V lookup: CDR1 SGHAT, CDR2 FQNNGV. The CDR3 is 13 residues long. The CDR3 spells CADRQGGPYGYTF. CDR3 coding DNA: TGTGCCGATCGTCAAGGGGGACCCTATGGCTACACCTTC.

This clone was counted between two and nine times. The CDR3 DNA is TGTGCCAGCAGCTTAAACGGGAACACTGAAGCTTTCTTT. Translated: CASSLNGNTEAFF. The chain has TRBV7-2 and TRBJ1-1; unclear D gene. This CDR3 contains 13 residues. Germline V CDR1 and CDR2: SGHTA, FQGNSA. Trimming took 2 bases from V and 1 from J, leaving 5 bases between them.

The V gene is TRBV2, the J gene TRBJ2-7; possible D gene TRBD2, 6 bases. The CDR3 runs to 14 residues. Germline V CDR1 and CDR2: SNHLY, FYNNEI. The V gene lost 1 base and the J gene lost 2 bases, with 9 bases spanning the gap. CDR3 protein: CASSEGGVTYEQYF. The CDR3, as DNA: TGTGCCAGCAGTGAAGGCGGGGTGACCTACGAGCAGTACTTC.

The rearrangement links TRBV5-1 to TRBJ1-1, with a possible D match to TRBD1 (5 bases). Germline V gene data show CDR1 as SGHRS and CDR2 as YFSETQ. The CDR3 is 16 residues long. V was trimmed by 0 bases and J by 3 bases, leaving 15 bases between them. CDR3 protein: CASSLAGGRADTEAFF. CDR3 sequence (DNA): TGCGCCAGCAGCTTGGCCGGGGGTCGGGCGGACACTGAAGCTTTCTTT.

In this sample, this clone turned up a few times. The chain couples TRBV29-1 to TRBJ2-6; 7 nucleotides align to TRBD2. CDR1 SQVTM and CDR2 ANQGSEA come from the germline V gene. V shed 4 bases and J 0 bases; nucleotides not matched to a gene: 3. The CDR3 spans 15 residues. The CDR3 DNA is TGCAGCGTTGGGGGGACTATCTCTGGGGCCAACGTCCTGACTTTC. This encodes CSVGGTISGANVLTF.

This clone was observed a few times. The J gene is TRBJ1-2, the V gene TRBV9, with 9 positions matching TRBD1. This CDR3 contains 14 residues. The ends lost 0 bases at V and 4 bases at J; junction bases unmatched: 1. Germline V lookup: CDR1 SGDLS, CDR2 YYNGEE. CDR3 amino acids: CASSVGQGGYGYTF. CDR3 in DNA: TGTGCCAGCAGCGTAGGACAGGGGGGCTATGGCTACACCTTC.

The chain joins TRBV4-2 to TRBJ1-2, with D unresolved. The V end was cut by 1 base, the J end by 0 bases, with 9 bases between. The V gene's germline CDR1 is LGHNA and CDR2 YNFKEQ. The CDR3 sequence is 15 residues long. CDR3 protein: CASSQVGPSNYGYTF. Written as DNA, the CDR3 is TGTGCCAGCAGCCAAGTTGGGCCGTCTAACTATGGCTACACCTTC.

The chain employs TRBV19 and TRBJ2-2, with 9 bases aligning to TRBD1. From germline, CDR1 is LNHDA and CDR2 SQIVND (reference sequence). Trimming at V came to 3 bases and at J to 6 bases, leaving 5 bases not matched to a gene. The CDR3 has 15 amino acids. The CDR3 DNA is TGTGCCAGTAGTATCGGACAGGGGATACCCGGGGAGCTGTTTTTT. As protein: CASSIGQGIPGELFF.

Only one count was recorded for this clone. The chain links TRBV7-3 to TRBJ2-2; TRBD2 matches at 9 bases. There are 16 residues in the CDR3. V trimming: 2 bases; J trimming: 7 bases; junction bases outside the gene matches: 8. Germline CDR1 is SGHTA and CDR2 is FQGTGA. The CDR3, as DNA: TGTGCCAGCAGCTTATCTGCGGGAGGGCGCGGCGGGGAGCTGTTTTTT. Translation: CASSLSAGGRGGELFF.

The rearrangement uses TRBV18 and TRBJ1-1; 7 bases map to TRBD1. CDR1 KGHSH and CDR2 LQKENI come from the germline V gene. This CDR3 has 16 amino acids. V was clipped by 1 base and J by 0 bases; unmatched bases: 5. The CDR3 loop is CASSPLQGTMNTEAFF. The DNA of the CDR3 is TGTGCCAGCTCACCACTACAGGGGACCATGAACACTGAAGCTTTCTTT.

The genes are TRBV7-9 and TRBJ2-5; D is ambiguous. This CDR3 has 15 amino acids. Germline CDR1 SEHNR, CDR2 FQNEAQ (reference sequence). Between the trimmed V and J ends, which lost 1 base and 5 bases, there was a span of 14 bases. The chain's CDR3 is CASSLDASSRETQYF. In DNA, the CDR3 is TGTGCCAGCAGCTTAGATGCTAGTTCACGGGAGACCCAGTACTTC.

The chain has TRBV29-1 and TRBJ1-1; 7 bases align to TRBD1. V lost 4 bases and J lost 5; bases outside the gene matches: 7. CDR3 length equals 13 residues. Germline CDR1 reads SQVTM; CDR2 reads ANQGSEA. CDR3 sequence: CSVAPLTGTEAFF. The DNA for the CDR3 is TGCAGCGTTGCCCCCCTGACAGGGACTGAAGCTTTCTTT.

The chain joins TRBV28 to TRBJ2-3; 8 nucleotides match TRBD2. This CDR3 region has 14 residues. Looked up from germline, CDR1 is MDHEN and CDR2 is SYDVKM. The junction had 2 bases not matched to a gene; V was cut back by 5 bases and J by 1 base. The CDR3 sequence: CASSRAGGTDTQYF. In DNA, the CDR3 is TGTGCCAGCAGTCGAGCGGGGGGCACAGATACGCAGTATTTT.

The genes are TRBV2 and TRBJ1-1; D is uncertain. The V end was cut by 3 bases, the J end by 1 base, with 6 bases between. Germline CDR1 is SNHLY and CDR2 is FYNNEI. This CDR3 is 13 amino acids long. The CDR3 region is CASSDEENTEAFF. The CDR3 DNA reads as TGTGCCAGCAGTGATGAGGAGAACACTGAAGCTTTCTTT.

This chain links TRBV7-8 with TRBJ2-7; perhaps TRBD2 as D (6 bases). Germline V gives CDR1 SGHVS, CDR2 FQNEAQ. With 5 bases removed from V and 3 bases from J, the gap between germline ends came to 17 bases. CDR3 length: 15 amino acids. The CDR3 is CASSRGRDSSYEQYF. The CDR3 bases are TGTGCCAGCAGCCGAGGCCGGGACTCAAGCTACGAGCAGTACTTC. The full variable domain, completed using reference TRBV7-8 and TRBJ2-7, is GAGVSQSPRYKVAKRGQDVALRCDPISGHVSLFWYQQALGQGPEFLTYFQNEAQLDKSGLPSDRFFAERPEGSVSTLKIQRTQQEDSAVYLCASSRGRDSSYEQYFGPGTRLTVT.

The rearrangement uses TRBV11-2 and TRBJ2-7, with no clear D. Trimming removed 5 bases at V and 1 base at J, with 9 bases between. This CDR3 region has 13 residues. Germline V CDR1 and CDR2: SGHAT, FQNNGV. CDR3 loop: CASSMSPSYEQYF. The CDR3 DNA is TGTGCCAGCAGCATGAGCCCATCCTACGAGCAGTACTTC.